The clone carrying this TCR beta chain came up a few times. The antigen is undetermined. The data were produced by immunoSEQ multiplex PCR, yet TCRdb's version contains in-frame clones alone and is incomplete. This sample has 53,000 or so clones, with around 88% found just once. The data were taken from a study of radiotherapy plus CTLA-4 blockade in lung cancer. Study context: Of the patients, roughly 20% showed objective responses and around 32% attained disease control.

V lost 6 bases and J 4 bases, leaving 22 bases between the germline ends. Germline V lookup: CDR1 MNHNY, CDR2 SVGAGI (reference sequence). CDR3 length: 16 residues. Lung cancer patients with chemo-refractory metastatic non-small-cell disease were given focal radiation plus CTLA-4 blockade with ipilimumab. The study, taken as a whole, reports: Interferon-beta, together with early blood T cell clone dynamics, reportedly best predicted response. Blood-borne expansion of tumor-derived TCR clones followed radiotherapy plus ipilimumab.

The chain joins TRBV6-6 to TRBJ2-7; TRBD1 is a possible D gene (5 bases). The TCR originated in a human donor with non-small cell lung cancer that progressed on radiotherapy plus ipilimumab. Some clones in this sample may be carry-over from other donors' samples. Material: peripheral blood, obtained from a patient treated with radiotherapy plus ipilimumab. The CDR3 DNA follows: TGTGCCAGCAGCCCCCTTGGGCAGGGCCAATCTTACGAGCAGTACTTC. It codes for CASSPLGQGQSYEQYF.